The 24 T cell receptor beta chains presented below share a single source sample, sequenced in a study of T cells in localized non-small cell lung cancer. The repertoire was sequenced with immunoSEQ multiplex PCR; TCRdb's copy has only in-frame clones and lacks some. Seen here are about 40,000 clones, under 90% observed once, and the top ten hold 7.3%. Sequenced here: peripheral blood mononuclear cells, sampled before any cancer treatment. These receptors were taken from a male donor aged 60 or older with stage II lung adenocarcinoma.

As regards this clone: A read error may account for a junction end that differs from germline. The gene calls are TRBV28 and TRBJ2-7; TRBD1 aligns across 8 bases. This CDR3 region has 14 residues. Germline V gene data show CDR1 as MDHEN and CDR2 as SYDVKM. The CDR3 here is CASSLGATGTGLDF. The CDR3, as DNA: TGTGCCAGCAGTTTGGGGGCGACTGGGACAGGCCTAGACTTC.

To note about this clone: The sample has other DNA sequences that encode this CDR3 too. The chain carries TRBV4-3 and TRBJ2-1, with D perhaps assigned TRBD1 or TRBD2 (5 bases each). This CDR3 comprises 18 residues. CDR1 is LGHNA and CDR2 is YSLEER in the germline V gene. The V end lost 0 bases, the J end lost 4 bases, and 19 bases lay between the germline ends. The CDR3 region is CASSQDGHRDPYYNEQFF. The CDR3 bases are TGCGCCAGCAGCCAAGATGGCCATCGGGACCCCTATTACAATGAGCAGTTCTTC.

This clone is a singleton in its sample. The rearrangement links TRBV15 to TRBJ2-3, with D perhaps TRBD1 or TRBD2 (5 bases each). V lost 2 bases and J 2 bases, leaving 11 bases between the germline ends. Germline lookup yields CDR1 LNHNV and CDR2 YYDKDF (reference sequence). The CDR3 is 15 residues long. CDR3 residues: CATSRLRGNTDTQYF. The CDR3 coding sequence is TGTGCCACCAGCAGATTGAGGGGCAACACAGATACGCAGTATTTT.

The chain uses TRBV6-5 and TRBJ1-1; D unclear. The ends were cut back, 4 bases at V and 3 bases at J, with 15 bases in the middle. CDR1 MNHEY and CDR2 SVGAGI come from the germline V gene. This CDR3 region has 15 residues. The CDR3 DNA reads TGTGCCAGCAGTTCCCTGCACAGAGGGTACACTGAAGCTTTCTTT. Residues: CASSSLHRGYTEAFF.

The chain combines TRBV28 with TRBJ2-1; TRBD2 matches at 8 bases. Germline V gene sequence: CDR1 MDHEN, CDR2 SYDVKM. This CDR3 region has 16 residues. The trim removed 4 bases at V and 6 bases at J, leaving 11 bases unmatched. CDR3 sequence (DNA): TGTGCCAGCAGTTCCCCGGGAGGGGCGTCGGGCAATGAGCAGTTCTTC. Translated, it gives CASSSPGGASGNEQFF.

This clone was counted a single time. The CDR3: CASSYSDLGGGYGYTF. CDR3 sequence (DNA): TGTGCCAGCAGTTACTCGGACCTCGGGGGTGGGTATGGCTACACCTTC. The chain is built from TRBV6-5 and TRBJ1-2, with a possible D match to TRBD1 (5 bases). V lost 0 bases, J lost 5 bases, and 16 bases lay in between. CDR1 and CDR2 from the germline V gene are MNHEY and SVGAGI. The CDR3 is made up of 16 amino acids.

As to this clone: Given a much more abundant clone one base away, this may be a read error. CDR3 DNA sequence: TGTGCCAGCAGCTCTTCCAACAGGGAGAGAGGGACCCAGTACTTC. Protein sequence: CASSSSNRERGTQYF. The chain employs TRBV7-2 and TRBJ2-5, with D possibly matching TRBD1 (6 bases). The germline V gene encodes CDR1 SGHTA and CDR2 FQGNSA. There are 15 residues in the CDR3. V was trimmed by 4 bases and J by 7 bases, leaving 19 bases between them.

This chain uses TRBV27 with TRBJ2-7, with 10 bases aligning to TRBD2. Germline V gene lookup returns CDR1 MNHEY and CDR2 SMNVEV (reference sequence). The CDR3 consists of 17 residues. With V trimmed by 6 bases and J by 0 bases, 11 bases remained unmatched. The CDR3 reads CASRPGLAVRLSYEQYF. The CDR3, as DNA: TGTGCCAGCAGACCCGGACTAGCGGTCCGGCTCTCCTACGAGCAGTACTTC.

The rearrangement uses TRBV6-1 and TRBJ2-7; 9 nucleotides agree with TRBD1. J was trimmed by 0 bases and V by 7 bases; bases with no gene match: 4. Germline CDR1 and CDR2: MNHNS and SASEGT. There are 14 residues in the CDR3. This CDR3 reads CASMRDRVSYEQYF. In nucleotides, the CDR3 is TGTGCCAGCATGAGGGACAGGGTCTCCTACGAGCAGTACTTC.

This clone was found a few times. The rearrangement uses TRBV6-6 and TRBJ1-1; 7 nucleotides align to TRBD1. The V gene end was trimmed by 10 bases and the J gene end by 3 bases; junction bases not matched to a gene: 11. The CDR3 contains 14 residues. The germline V gene has CDR1 MNHNY and CDR2 SVGAGI (reference sequence). CDR3 coding DNA: TGTGCCACCTTCCCCCAGGGGGGATACACTGAAGCTTTCTTT. Its protein product is CATFPQGGYTEAFF.

This clone was found once. The chain has TRBV4-3 and TRBJ2-2, with a possible D match to TRBD2 (6 bases). Per germline, CDR1 LGHNA and CDR2 YSLEER. V was pared by 0 bases and J by 4 bases, with 9 bases between. CDR3 length: 15 residues. CDR3 loop: CASSQDLGGTGELFF. The CDR3 DNA is TGCGCCAGCAGCCAAGATCTGGGGGGCACCGGGGAGCTGTTTTTT.

The V gene is TRBV7-9, the J gene TRBJ1-1; D possibly corresponds to TRBD1 (5 bases). Between the trimmed V and J ends, which lost 6 bases and 11 bases, there was a span of 16 bases. This CDR3 comprises 12 residues. CDR1 and CDR2 (germline): SEHNR, FQNEAQ (reference sequence). Written as DNA, the CDR3 is TGTGCCAGCAGTCGGGACTCCCCCCAGGCTTTCTTT. This sequence encodes CASSRDSPQAFF.

The chain is built from TRBV28 and TRBJ2-6; D gene unclear. The CDR3 totals 18 residues. The germline gives CDR1 MDHEN, CDR2 SYDVKM. With 4 bases removed from V and 0 bases from J, the gap between germline ends came to 16 bases. CDR3 DNA: TGTGCCAGCAGTTCGGACGGACGAACAAGCTCTGGGGCCAACGTCCTGACTTTC. Its translation is CASSSDGRTSSGANVLTF.

This clone was counted a few times. The DNA for the CDR3 is TGTGCCAGCAGCTTAAAGCAGGGAGGTGAAGCTTTCTTT. It yields the protein CASSLKQGGEAFF. The V and J genes are TRBV7-7 and TRBJ1-1, with TRBD1 as a possible D gene (5 bases). Germline values: CDR1 SSHAT, CDR2 FNYEAQ (reference sequence). V was shortened by 2 bases and J by 7 bases, with 11 bases between the two germline ends. The CDR3 extends over 13 amino acids.

V gene TRBV13 combines with J gene TRBJ1-1, with D perhaps TRBD1 (5 bases). The CDR3 has 14 amino acids. Germline values: CDR1 PRHDT, CDR2 FYEKMQ (reference sequence). The V end lost 3 bases, the J end lost 1 base, and 9 bases lay between the germline ends. CDR3 DNA: TGTGCCAGCAGCTTCTCCAGGGAGAACACTGAAGCTTTCTTT. Its translation is CASSFSRENTEAFF.

This clone is judged medium-sized. The V and J genes are TRBV7-2 and TRBJ2-3, with 10 positions matching TRBD2. CDR3 length: 16 amino acids. The ends lost 4 bases at V and 1 base at J; junction bases unmatched: 5. CDR1 is SGHTA and CDR2 is FQGNSA in the germline V gene. DNA of the CDR3: TGTGCCAGCAGCTCCTCTAGCGGGAGCGGCACAGATACGCAGTATTTT. As protein: CASSSSSGSGTDTQYF.

V usage is TRBV19 and J usage is TRBJ2-2; 9 nucleotides match TRBD1. The CDR3 is made up of 15 amino acids. Trimming took 5 bases from V and 5 from J; bases not matched to a gene: 6. CDR1 LNHDA and CDR2 SQIVND come from the germline V gene (reference sequence). CDR3 coding DNA: TGTGCCAGTAGTTCATGGGACAGGGCGACCGGGGAGCTGTTTTTT. Translation: CASSSWDRATGELFF.

The chain uses TRBV6-5 and TRBJ2-1, with 10 positions matching TRBD1. This CDR3 contains 12 residues. Trimming cost V 6 bases and J 10 bases; bases outside gene matches: 3. Germline values: CDR1 MNHEY, CDR2 SVGAGI. The CDR3 loop reads CASRQTGGEQFF. DNA for the CDR3: TGTGCCAGCAGACAGACAGGGGGCGAGCAGTTCTTC.

This sequence joins TRBV5-1 and TRBJ2-2; 7 bases agree with TRBD2. Germline V gene lookup returns CDR1 SGHRS and CDR2 YFSETQ. CDR3 size: 16 residues. Trimming took 0 bases from V and 2 from J; bases not matched to a gene: 4. The CDR3 DNA sequence: TGCGCCAGCAGCTTGGTGGGGACTACCAACACCGGGGAGCTGTTTTTT. It yields the protein CASSLVGTTNTGELFF.

CDR3 amino acids: CASKQGARDTQYF. In DNA form, the CDR3 reads TGTGCCAGTAAACAGGGGGCGAGAGATACGCAGTATTTT. The chain couples TRBV6-5 to TRBJ2-3, with 9 bases matching TRBD1. Per germline, CDR1 MNHEY and CDR2 SVGAGI. The V gene end was trimmed by 9 bases and the J gene end by 5 bases; junction bases not matched to a gene: 6. CDR3 size: 13 residues.

A single count supports this clone. The chain has TRBV6-1 and TRBJ2-7; 7 positions agree with TRBD1. V lost 7 bases to trimming and J lost 2 bases; unmatched junction nucleotides: 8. Looked up from germline, CDR1 is MNHNS and CDR2 is SASEGT. This CDR3 spans 14 amino acids. Here the CDR3 reads CASKQGNKAYEQYF. The DNA for the CDR3 is TGTGCCAGCAAACAGGGGAATAAGGCCTACGAGCAGTACTTC.

V gene TRBV30 combines with J gene TRBJ1-2; 7 bases align to TRBD1. With V trimmed by 5 bases and J by 2 bases, 8 bases remained unmatched. CDR1 and CDR2 (germline): GTSNPN, SVGIG (reference sequence). The CDR3 is 14 amino acids. The CDR3 reads CAWGGQISNYGYTF. The CDR3 DNA follows: TGTGCCTGGGGGGGACAGATTTCGAACTATGGCTACACCTTC.

The chain is built from TRBV7-9 and TRBJ2-7; 8 nucleotides line up with TRBD2. The J segment lost 3 bases and the V segment lost 1 base, leaving 5 bases of the junction unmatched. The CDR3 runs to 15 residues. Germline CDR1 and CDR2: SEHNR and FQNEAQ (reference sequence). The chain's CDR3 is CASSLGTSGFYEQYF. The CDR3 coding sequence is TGTGCCAGCAGCTTAGGAACTAGCGGATTCTACGAGCAGTACTTC.

This clone was seen only a few times. This chain links TRBV5-4 with TRBJ1-2; 10 positions match TRBD1. The V gene's germline CDR1 is SGHNT and CDR2 YYREEE (reference sequence). CDR3 length: 13 amino acids. V lost 0 bases to trimming and J lost 8 bases; unmatched junction nucleotides: 1. CDR3 region: CASSLVTGGGYTF. The CDR3 coding sequence is TGTGCCAGCAGCTTGGTGACAGGGGGCGGCTACACCTTC.